The source of this T cell receptor beta chain is a study of response to subunit inactivated influenza vaccine. The CDR3 sequence is 17 residues long. Germline V lookup: CDR1 SGHRS, CDR2 YFSETQ. The V gene end was trimmed by 0 bases and the J gene end by 4 bases; junction bases not matched to a gene: 11. Overall study results and limits: The authors suggested that every seasonal influenza vaccination recruits few new T cells.

A note on this clonotype: The antigen remains unidentified.

MiXCR, run by TCRdb on the RT-PCR reads, gives a single entry per CDR3 protein. The data contain roughly 570,000 distinct CDR3 sequences, approximately 14% of them singletons. Sequencing used PBMCs from blood, obtained roughly 12 days after vaccination. The V gene is TRBV5-1, the J gene TRBJ2-5; TRBD1 matches 8 bases. The source is a man aged 50 to 60 who received an inactivated influenza vaccine. For the CDR3, the DNA is TGCGCCAGCAGCTTGGCCACCACCGCTACAGGGGGAGAGACCCAGTACTTC. It specifies CASSLATTATGGETQYF.